The 15 T cell receptor beta chains below were found in one sample sequenced in a study of OX40 agonist ivuxolimab in advanced cancers. The method was the immunoSEQ multiplex PCR assay. Here the immuneACCESS table is served through TCRdb, limited to in-frame sequences with V and J called. Missing clones are a known gap in these copies; in checked studies unresolved V genes cover under half, and the rest lacks a known reason. Present in this sample are 45,000 to 55,000 clones, 94% of which were seen just once. Clones ranked in the top ten supply 9.5% to 15% of the sample. Sample: CD4+ or CD8+ T cells sorted from blood, taken in a trial of the OX40 agonist ivuxolimab. Every receptor here comes from an adult with an advanced solid tumor such as melanoma, head and neck, liver or kidney cancer.

The rearrangement uses TRBV10-3 and TRBJ2-5; TRBD1 is a possible D gene (6 bases). Germline V lookup: CDR1 ENHRY, CDR2 SYGVKD. This CDR3 has 15 amino acids. Trimming cost V 0 bases and J 1 base, with 9 bases left between them. The CDR3, as DNA: TGTGCCATCAGTGAGTCTGGGACACCCCAAGAGACCCAGTACTTC. Protein: CAISESGTPQETQYF.

V and J are TRBV2 and TRBJ2-7; D perhaps matches TRBD2 (5 bases). Germline CDR1 and CDR2: SNHLY and FYNNEI. The CDR3 loop spans 14 amino acids. V dropped 7 bases and J dropped 2 bases, with 15 bases sitting between them. This CDR3 is CASNGWTGTYEQYF. For the CDR3, the DNA is TGTGCCAGCAACGGTTGGACGGGAACCTACGAGCAGTACTTC.

The J gene is TRBJ2-7, the V gene TRBV11-2, with TRBD2 matching 10 bases. CDR3 length: 15 residues. V lost 3 bases to trimming and J lost 5 bases; unmatched junction nucleotides: 7. Germline V CDR1 and CDR2: SGHAT, FQNNGV. The CDR3 DNA reads TGTGCCAGCAGCTTCCAGCGGGAGGGCCACCACGAGCAGTACTTC. Protein sequence: CASSFQREGHHEQYF.

The chain recombines TRBV9 with TRBJ2-5; 8 bases agree with TRBD2. The V and J ends lost 0 bases and 2 bases, in that order; junction bases with no gene match: 9. Per germline, CDR1 SGDLS and CDR2 YYNGEE. The CDR3 consists of 17 residues. CDR3 DNA sequence: TGTGCCAGCAGCGTAGGGGGCTCGGGAGGGATACAAGAGACCCAGTACTTC. The encoded protein is CASSVGGSGGIQETQYF. The entire variable domain, with the rest obtained from reference TRBV9 and TRBJ2-5, is as follows: DSGVTQTPKHLITATGQRVTLRCSPRSGDLSVYWYQQSLDQGLQFLIQYYNGEERAKGNILERFSAQQFPDLHSELNLSSLELGDSALYFCASSVGGSGGIQETQYFGPGTRLLVL.

The chain uses TRBV4-3 and TRBJ2-7, with D perhaps matching TRBD2 (6 bases). V dropped 0 bases and J dropped 0 bases, with 15 bases sitting between them. This CDR3 is built from 17 residues. Per germline, CDR1 LGHNA and CDR2 YSLEER. CDR3 in amino acids: CASSQDPGSRDSYEQYF. CDR3 nucleotides: TGCGCCAGCAGCCAAGATCCAGGCTCGCGGGACTCCTACGAGCAGTACTTC.

V and J are TRBV20-1 and TRBJ2-2; D gene ambiguous. The CDR3 is 10 amino acids. The ends were cut back, 6 bases at V and 7 bases at J, with 6 bases in the middle. CDR1 DFQATT and CDR2 SNEGSKA come from the germline V gene (reference sequence). The CDR3 DNA sequence: TGCAGTGCCCGCGACGGGGAGCTGTTTTTT. This translates into CSARDGELFF.

The chain recombines TRBV14 with TRBJ2-7; a possible D gene is TRBD1 (6 bases). The V end lost 5 bases, the J end lost 3 bases, and 8 bases lay between the germline ends. The length of the CDR3 is 12 residues. Germline assignment: CDR1 SGHDN and CDR2 FVKESK. The DNA of the CDR3 is TGTGCCAGCAGCAGACAGGACTACGAGCAGTACTTC. Its protein product is CASSRQDYEQYF.

This sequence joins TRBV7-9 and TRBJ2-1, with 14 bases lining up with TRBD2. The junction had 11 bases not matched to a gene; V was cut back by 7 bases and J by 0 bases. CDR1 and CDR2 (germline): SEHNR, FQNEAQ (reference sequence). The CDR3 loop spans 19 amino acids. In DNA form, the CDR3 reads TGTGCCAGCACCGATATGATCGGGACTAGCGGGGGCTCCTACAATGAGCAGTTCTTC. The encoded protein is CASTDMIGTSGGSYNEQFF.

The chain links TRBV28 to TRBJ1-5; unclear D gene. V shed 2 bases and J shed 6 bases, with 2 bases lying between them. Germline V lookup: CDR1 MDHEN, CDR2 SYDVKM. The CDR3 runs 11 residues. CDR3 region: CASSLSQPQHF. The CDR3 region has the DNA TGTGCCAGCAGTTTAAGTCAGCCCCAGCATTTT. The whole variable domain, filled in from reference TRBV28 and TRBJ1-5, reads DVKVTQSSRYLVKRTGEKVFLECVQDMDHENMFWYRQDPGLGLRLIYFSYDVKMKEKGDIPEGYSVSREKKERFSLILESASTNQTSMYLCASSLSQPQHFGDGTRLSIL.

The gene calls are TRBV19 and TRBJ2-6; D unclear. With 9 bases removed from V and 4 bases from J, the gap between germline ends came to 10 bases. Germline-derived CDR1 and CDR2 are LNHDA and SQIVND (reference sequence). The CDR3 sequence is 13 residues long. The DNA for the CDR3 is TGTGCCAGCCTGAGCTGGGGGGCCAACGTCCTGACTTTC. This gives the protein CASLSWGANVLTF.

The V call is TRBV28, the J call TRBJ2-7, with TRBD1 as a possible D gene (5 bases). Germline CDR1 and CDR2: MDHEN and SYDVKM. The CDR3 has 16 amino acids. Trimming took off 2 bases at V and 0 bases at J, with 14 bases between the two ends. CDR3 region: CASSLTTATSSYEQYF. CDR3 DNA: TGTGCCAGCAGTTTAACGACAGCAACCAGCTCCTACGAGCAGTACTTC.

The chain combines TRBV9 with TRBJ2-2; TRBD1 might be the D (5 bases). Trimming pared 3 bases from V and 0 bases from J, leaving 15 bases between. Germline lookup yields CDR1 SGDLS and CDR2 YYNGEE. The CDR3 consists of 17 residues. Here the CDR3 DNA reads TGTGCCAGCAGCGGAAGGAAGGGGTACGCGAACACCGGGGAGCTGTTTTTT. Its translation is CASSGRKGYANTGELFF.

V is TRBV10-2 and J is TRBJ2-2, with D hard to call. Germline CDR1 is WSHSY and CDR2 is SAAADI. This CDR3 contains 15 residues. With 7 bases removed from V and 4 bases from J, the gap between germline ends came to 16 bases. This CDR3 reads CASTPPSGGTGELFF. CDR3 nucleotide sequence: TGCGCCAGCACTCCCCCCTCGGGTGGCACCGGGGAGCTGTTTTTT.

The chain employs TRBV6-1 and TRBJ2-7; the D is unclear. V gave up 2 bases and J gave up 3 bases, with 11 bases separating them. Germline V gene sequence: CDR1 MNHNS, CDR2 SASEGT. This CDR3 has 14 amino acids. The CDR3 sequence: CASSESGTYYEQYF. CDR3 bases: TGTGCCAGCAGTGAATCCGGCACGTACTACGAGCAGTACTTC.

This clone was observed a single time. V and J are TRBV4-2 and TRBJ2-7; D may be TRBD2 (6 bases). Per germline, CDR1 LGHNA and CDR2 YNFKEQ. V lost 0 bases to trimming and J lost 2 bases, with 11 bases between them. CDR3 length: 15 amino acids. Written as DNA, the CDR3 is TGTGCCAGCAGCCAAGAGGGGACTGTTACCTACGAGCAGTACTTC. It codes for CASSQEGTVTYEQYF.